A selection of T cell receptor beta chains follows, all from one sample in a study of blood T cell repertoires in COVID-19. The method was immunoSEQ multiplex PCR; TCRdb's version includes in-frame clones alone and lacks a portion of them. The table has some 270,000 clones, 75% to 90% seen once. Source material: PBMCs or T cells enriched from blood (not recorded which). The receptor set was obtained from a woman younger than 45 with acute COVID-19. Both conserved end residues are part of each CDR3. Fields, in order: D gene, J gene, clone size, V gene, CDR3 DNA, CDR3 protein. A D gene is named only where the DNA matches it firmly. Some rows have no size entry. The others give once, few or many, or a class for an expanded clone.

D: TRBD1; J: TRBJ2-7; size: medium-sized; V: TRBV4-2; DNA: TGTGCCAGCAGCCAAGAAGGGGACAGCTCCTACGAGCAGTACTTC; CDR3: CASSQEGDSSYEQYF
D: TRBD2; J: TRBJ2-4; size: once; V: TRBV4-1; DNA: TGCGCCAGCAGCCGAGGACTAGCGGAACTCTTAGCCAAAAACATTCAGTACTTC; CDR3: CASSRGLAELLAKNIQYF
D: .; J: TRBJ2-7; size: few; V: TRBV5-1; DNA: TGCGCCAGCAGCTTGGATGTCTCCTCCTACGAGCAGTACTTC; CDR3: CASSLDVSSYEQYF
D: TRBD2; J: TRBJ2-1; size: once; V: TRBV7-2; DNA: TGTGCCAGCAGCTCCCGGACTAGCGGACCCCTTGAATCCTACAATGAGCAGTTCTTC; CDR3: CASSSRTSGPLESYNEQFF
D: .; J: TRBJ1-2; size: .; V: TRBV19; DNA: TGTGCCAGTAGTATACCGGGGGGCTACGCAAATGGCTACACCTTC; CDR3: CASSIPGGYANGYTF
D: .; J: TRBJ1-5; size: once; V: TRBV30; DNA: TGTGCCTGGACAGACCTTACAGGGACTCAGCCCCAGCATTTT; CDR3: CAWTDLTGTQPQHF
D: .; J: TRBJ1-1; size: .; V: TRBV6-2/TRBV6-3; DNA: TGTGCCAGCAGTTACCCAACCCTAAGGACAGCGAGAAACACTGAAGCTTTCTTT; CDR3: CASSYPTLRTARNTEAFF
D: TRBD1; J: TRBJ2-7; size: once; V: TRBV10-3; DNA: TGTGCCATCAGTGTAGTGACAGGGGATAACGAGCAGTACTTC; CDR3: CAISVVTGDNEQYF
D: TRBD1; J: TRBJ1-2; size: .; V: TRBV5-1; DNA: TGCGCCAGCAGCTTAGGTGGGCAGGGGGTAAACTATGGCTACACCTTC; CDR3: CASSLGGQGVNYGYTF
D: .; J: TRBJ1-3; size: .; V: TRBV18; DNA: TGTGCCAGCTCACCGGGCCCAGGGGCTGGAAACACCATATATTTT; CDR3: CASSPGPGAGNTIYF
D: TRBD1; J: TRBJ1-5; size: .; V: TRBV10-2; DNA: TGCGCCAGCAGTGGGGGGACAGTATATAGCAATCAGCCCCAGCATTTT; CDR3: CASSGGTVYSNQPQHF
D: .; J: TRBJ2-7; size: .; V: TRBV27; DNA: TGTGCCAGCAGACCCTCAAGACAGGCGGGCGAGCAGTACTTC; CDR3: CASRPSRQAGEQYF
D: .; J: TRBJ2-1; size: .; V: TRBV7-2; DNA: TGTGCCAGCAGCTTTTACCTTACTAGGATGGGCAATGAGCAGTTCTTC; CDR3: CASSFYLTRMGNEQFF
D: TRBD1; J: TRBJ1-1; size: few; V: TRBV19; DNA: TGTGCCAGTAGTGCCGACAGGGGGTTAACGAACACTGAAGCTTTCTTT; CDR3: CASSADRGLTNTEAFF
D: TRBD1; J: TRBJ2-1; size: .; V: TRBV28; DNA: TGTGCCAGCCGATCGGGGACAGGTGACAACTACAATGAGCAGTTCTTC; CDR3: CASRSGTGDNYNEQFF
D: TRBD2; J: TRBJ2-1; size: .; V: TRBV4-2; DNA: TGTGCCAGCAGCCAAGTTCCGGGACTAGCGGGATCCAATGAGCAGTTCTTC; CDR3: CASSQVPGLAGSNEQFF
D: TRBD1; J: TRBJ2-7; size: .; V: TRBV6-4; DNA: TGTGCCAGCAGTCCGGGACAGGGTTCCTACGAGCAGTACTTC; CDR3: CASSPGQGSYEQYF
D: .; J: TRBJ2-7; size: once; V: TRBV28; DNA: TGTGCCAGCAGTCGAGAGGCCGGGACACGAGCCTACGAGCAGTACTTC; CDR3: CASSREAGTRAYEQYF